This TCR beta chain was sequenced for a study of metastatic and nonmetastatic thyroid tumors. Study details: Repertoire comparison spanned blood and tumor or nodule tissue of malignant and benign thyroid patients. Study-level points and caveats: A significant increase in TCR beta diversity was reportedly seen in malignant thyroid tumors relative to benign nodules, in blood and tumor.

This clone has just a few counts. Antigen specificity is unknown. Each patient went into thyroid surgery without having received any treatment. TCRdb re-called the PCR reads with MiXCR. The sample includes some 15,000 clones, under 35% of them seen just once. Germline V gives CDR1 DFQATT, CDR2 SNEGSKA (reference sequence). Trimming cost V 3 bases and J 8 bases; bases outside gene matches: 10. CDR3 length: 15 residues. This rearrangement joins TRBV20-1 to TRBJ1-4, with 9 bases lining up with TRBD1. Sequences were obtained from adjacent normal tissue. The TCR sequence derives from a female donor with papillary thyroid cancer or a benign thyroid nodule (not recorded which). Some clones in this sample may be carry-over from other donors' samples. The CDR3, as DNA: TGCAGTGCTAGGGAAGCCGGGACAGGGAGCGAAAAACTGTTTTTT. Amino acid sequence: CSAREAGTGSEKLFF.